The 26 T cell receptor beta chains listed next were all sequenced from one sample in a study of human T cells and chemical hapten exposure. TCRdb re-called the RACE reads through MiXCR, storing one row per CDR3 protein. This table has 60,000 to 75,000 distinct CDR3 sequences, around 7% appearing once. Stated time point: pre-sensitization, week 0. Described treatment: therapeutic diphenylcyclopropenone sensitization with weekly scalp DPC. The specimen was whole blood, collected in connection with sensitization to the hapten diphenylcyclopropenone (DPC). The receptor source for this set is a woman aged 25 to 45 with alopecia areata. Some clones in this sample may be carry-over from other donors' samples.

This clonotype was seen repeatedly, ten times or more. CDR3 residues: CSALRLAGAGDTQYF. DNA of the CDR3: TGCAGTGCTCTCAGACTAGCGGGGGCCGGGGATACGCAGTATTTT. The rearrangement uses TRBV20-1 and TRBJ2-3; TRBD2 aligns across 12 bases. Germline V gene lookup returns CDR1 DFQATT and CDR2 SNEGSKA (reference sequence). Trimming at V came to 5 bases and at J to 6 bases, leaving 9 bases not matched to a gene. CDR3 length: 15 residues.

This clonotype came up many times. The chain uses TRBV7-2 and TRBJ2-3, with a possible D match to TRBD1 (5 bases). V dropped 4 bases and J dropped 4 bases, with 15 bases sitting between them. The CDR3 totals 15 residues. CDR1 and CDR2 (germline): SGHTA, FQGNSA. CDR3 in DNA: TGTGCCAGCAGCTCAAACGCACAGGTTTCAGATACGCAGTATTTT. It specifies CASSSNAQVSDTQYF.

In this sample, this clonotype turned up a few times. The chain uses TRBV20-1 and TRBJ1-1, with 8 bases that match TRBD1. The CDR3 runs to 15 residues. V dropped 1 base and J dropped 6; count of bases not matched to a gene: 10. Germline CDR1 DFQATT, CDR2 SNEGSKA (reference sequence). The CDR3 coding sequence is TGCAGTGCTAGAGGTTACAGGGGGGAAGCAGCTGAAGCTTTCTTT. Protein sequence: CSARGYRGEAAEAFF.

This clonotype was observed a few times. This chain connects TRBV6-6 to TRBJ2-5, with D possibly being TRBD2 (6 bases). V gave up 3 bases and J gave up 4 bases, with 12 bases separating them. Germline values: CDR1 MNHNY, CDR2 SVGAGI (reference sequence). This CDR3 has 14 residues. This CDR3 reads CASSYGGMAETQYF. CDR3 DNA sequence: TGTGCCAGCAGTTATGGGGGGATGGCAGAGACCCAGTACTTC.

This clonotype was recorded at least ten times. The rearrangement uses TRBV5-4 and TRBJ2-4; D is ambiguous. The V and J ends lost 5 bases and 0 bases respectively, with 18 bases between them. From germline, CDR1 is SGHNT and CDR2 YYREEE (reference sequence). This CDR3 spans 17 amino acids. For the CDR3, the DNA is TGTGCCAGCAGAGACGCAGAAGATAGCCTAGCCAAAAACATTCAGTACTTC. Protein sequence: CASRDAEDSLAKNIQYF.

This clonotype was recorded a few times. V gene TRBV10-3 combines with J gene TRBJ2-3; D perhaps matches TRBD2 (6 bases). The germline V and J ends were trimmed by 6 bases and 1 base, with 17 bases remaining between them. Germline V gene sequence: CDR1 ENHRY, CDR2 SYGVKD. This CDR3 spans 16 amino acids. CDR3 nucleotides: TGTGCCATCAGCTCTTTGAGCGGGCGAGGCACAGATACGCAGTATTTT. It yields the protein CAISSLSGRGTDTQYF.

The table lists this clonotype with a few counts. J is TRBJ1-5 and V is TRBV6-1; tentative D call: TRBD1 (5 bases). Looked up from germline, CDR1 is MNHNS and CDR2 is SASEGT. This CDR3 has 12 amino acids. The germline V and J ends were trimmed by 2 bases and 7 bases, with 6 bases remaining between them. CDR3: CASSEWGQPQHF. The CDR3 nucleotides are TGTGCCAGCAGTGAATGGGGGCAGCCCCAGCATTTT.

The table lists this clonotype with many counts. V usage is TRBV6-5 and J usage is TRBJ1-2, with 7 bases that match TRBD1. The CDR3 consists of 15 residues. J lost 4 bases, V lost 0 bases, and 5 bases had no gene match. CDR1 is MNHEY and CDR2 is SVGAGI in the germline V gene. CDR3 bases: TGTGCCAGCAGTTACTCGCGGGCAGGGGGCTATGGCTACACCTTC. It encodes CASSYSRAGGYGYTF.

This clonotype has ten or more counts. V gene TRBV24-1 combines with J gene TRBJ2-3; D may be TRBD2 (6 bases). In germline, CDR1 is KGHDR, CDR2 SFDVKD. The CDR3 loop spans 15 amino acids. V lost 7 bases, J lost 2 bases, and 15 bases lay in between. CDR3 bases: TGTGCCACCAGCGAAGGAGGGTCTAACACAGATACGCAGTATTTT. Translating gives CATSEGGSNTDTQYF.

The sample holds many counts of this clonotype. The V call is TRBV11-2, the J call TRBJ2-2, with TRBD1 as a possible D gene (5 bases). The CDR3 sequence is 16 residues long. V shed 2 bases and J shed 0 bases, with 10 bases lying between them. Germline CDR1 is SGHAT and CDR2 is FQNNGV. The CDR3 is CASSLLGQTNTGELFF. The CDR3 bases are TGTGCCAGCAGCTTACTAGGACAAACGAACACCGGGGAGCTGTTTTTT.

This clonotype was seen at least ten times. V is TRBV2 and J is TRBJ1-1, with D perhaps TRBD1 (5 bases). The CDR3 loop spans 13 amino acids. Germline-derived CDR1 and CDR2 are SNHLY and FYNNEI. V lost 6 bases to trimming and J lost 1 base, with 9 bases between them. The CDR3 region has the DNA TGTGCCAGCAGCGGAGGGGCGAACACTGAAGCTTTCTTT. This translates into CASSGGANTEAFF.

This clonotype was counted at least ten times. The V and J genes are TRBV12-3 or TRBV12-4 and TRBJ1-2; possible D gene TRBD1, 6 bases. The CDR3 is 15 residues long. V was pared by 6 bases and J by 4 bases, with 18 bases between. The CDR3 coding sequence is TGTGCCAGCAGCCCGGAGTGGGGGGCGAGCTATGGCTACACCTTC. This gives the protein CASSPEWGASYGYTF.

This clonotype has only one observation. This could be a read error, since a much larger clone is one nucleotide away. J is TRBJ1-1 and V is TRBV7-9; 7 bases align to TRBD1. Germline loops: CDR1 SEHNR, CDR2 FQNEAQ (reference sequence). The CDR3 has 14 amino acids. The junction had 10 bases not matched to a gene; V was cut back by 1 base and J by 11 bases. The CDR3 loop is CASSLETGKNDAFF. CDR3 nucleotide sequence: TGTGCCAGCAGCTTAGAGACAGGGAAAAATGACGCTTTCTTT.

The CDR3 DNA reads TGTGCCAGCAGTTTCGACGGACTAGCGGGGAACACCGGGGAGCTGTTTTTT. Translation: CASSFDGLAGNTGELFF. The J gene is TRBJ2-2, the V gene TRBV12-3 or TRBV12-4, with TRBD2 identical over 11 bases. Germline trimming cut 3 bases from V and 1 base from J; bases unmatched to any gene: 4. The CDR3 has 17 residues.

V is TRBV12-5 and J is TRBJ1-1; D perhaps matches TRBD1 (6 bases). The germline V gene encodes CDR1 LGHNT and CDR2 FRNRAP. Deletions cut 2 bases from V and 11 bases from J, with 18 bases between. CDR3 length: 14 amino acids. The CDR3 reads CASGLSGAGTSAFF. The CDR3 DNA sequence: TGTGCTAGTGGTTTGTCAGGGGCCGGGACTAGTGCTTTCTTT.

This clonotype was found many times. The J gene is TRBJ2-3, the V gene TRBV29-1; TRBD2 matches at 8 bases. The CDR3 has 12 residues. V shed 7 bases and J 4 bases; nucleotides not matched to a gene: 4. The germline CDR1 and CDR2 sequences are SQVTM and ANQGSEA. The CDR3 protein is CSETTSADTQYF. CDR3 DNA sequence: TGCAGCGAAACGACTAGCGCAGATACGCAGTATTTT.

This clonotype was detected only a few times. The chain recombines TRBV13 with TRBJ2-5, with 13 bases identical to TRBD2. The junction had 3 bases not matched to a gene; V was cut back by 3 bases and J by 2 bases. Germline V gene data show CDR1 as PRHDT and CDR2 as FYEKMQ (reference sequence). There are 16 residues in the CDR3. DNA of the CDR3: TGTGCCAGCAGCTTCGGACTAGCGGGGGCTCAAGAGACCCAGTACTTC. It translates to CASSFGLAGAQETQYF.

This clonotype came up many times. CDR3 in DNA: TGTGCCAGCAGTCGAAACTTAGGGGGCTTCGGCAATGAGCAGTTCTTC. It specifies CASSRNLGGFGNEQFF. The rearrangement uses TRBV5-6 and TRBJ2-1, with 7 bases identical to TRBD1. The CDR3 covers 16 residues. The germline V gene has CDR1 SGHDT and CDR2 YYEEEE. V trimming: 5 bases; J trimming: 6 bases; junction bases outside the gene matches: 14.

Concerning this clonotype itself: A much larger clonotype is one base distant, so this may be a read error. The chain couples TRBV10-3 to TRBJ1-2; 9 bases map to TRBD1. The CDR3 extends over 15 amino acids. J lost 6 bases, V lost 4 bases, and 9 bases had no gene match. CDR1 is ENHRY, CDR2 SYGVKD, per germline. The CDR3 spells CAISGQGVPSDGYTF. The CDR3 DNA is TGTGCCATCAGTGGACAGGGGGTTCCCAGCGATGGCTACACCTTC.

In the case of this clonotype: A clone one base away is much larger, so this may be a read error. The CDR3 does not end in the conserved phenylalanine or tryptophan, so this is likely a read error. V and J are TRBV6-6 and TRBJ1-2; D is unclear. CDR1 and CDR2 from the germline V gene are MNHNY and SVGAGI (reference sequence). V shed 6 bases and J shed 2 bases, with 7 bases lying between them. This CDR3 is built from 12 residues. CDR3: CASRTVNYGYTI. CDR3 nucleotides: TGTGCCAGCAGAACAGTGAACTATGGCTACACCATC.

There are many counts of this clonotype. The chain combines TRBV18 with TRBJ2-1, with D maybe TRBD2 (5 bases). V dropped 1 base and J dropped 6 bases, with 13 bases sitting between them. Germline V lookup: CDR1 KGHSH, CDR2 LQKENI. There are 15 residues in the CDR3. The CDR3: CASSPLQMEANEQFF. The CDR3 nucleotides read TGTGCCAGCTCACCACTCCAGATGGAGGCCAATGAGCAGTTCTTC.

This clonotype has at least ten counts. The V call is TRBV20-1, the J call TRBJ2-3; the D gene is possibly TRBD2 (6 bases). V was cut by 6 bases and J by 4 bases, with 11 bases left in between. This CDR3 has 12 amino acids. Looked up from germline, CDR1 is DFQATT and CDR2 is SNEGSKA (reference sequence). The CDR3 region is CSAGRGPDTQYF. The CDR3 DNA reads TGCAGTGCCGGGCGGGGCCCAGATACGCAGTATTTT.

This clonotype was picked up many times. V is TRBV29-1 and J is TRBJ1-2; tentative D call: TRBD1 (6 bases). CDR3 size: 12 residues. Per the germline V gene, CDR1 is SQVTM and CDR2 is ANQGSEA. V was clipped by 1 base and J by 4 bases, with 7 bases between them. CDR3 coding DNA: TGCAGCGTTGAAGGACAGGCCTATGGCTACACCTTC. Protein: CSVEGQAYGYTF.

This clonotype was counted only a few times. V is TRBV6-1 and J is TRBJ1-1; D gene uncertain. V was cut by 1 base and J by 3 bases, with 12 bases left in between. The germline V gene has CDR1 MNHNS and CDR2 SASEGT. The CDR3 totals 15 residues. The CDR3 reads CASSEVSRRDTEAFF. CDR3 nucleotide sequence: TGTGCCAGCAGTGAAGTTTCCCGACGGGACACTGAAGCTTTCTTT.

In regard to this clonotype: A much more abundant neighbour one base away suggests this may be a read error. The chain carries TRBV7-2 and TRBJ1-6, with D unclear. The CDR3 covers 14 residues. Germline V gene data show CDR1 as SGHTA and CDR2 as FQGNSA. CDR3 sequence: CVSGSNSYNSPLHF. CDR3 in DNA: TGTGTCAGCGGGAGTAACTCCTATAATTCACCCCTCCACTTT.

This clonotype came up many times. The chain carries TRBV20-1 and TRBJ2-5; 7 bases align to TRBD2. J gave up 5 bases and V 0 bases, and 9 bases lay outside the gene matches. Germline V lookup: CDR1 DFQATT, CDR2 SNEGSKA (reference sequence). The CDR3 covers 15 residues. The chain's CDR3 is CSARDSSGAGETQYF. As DNA, the CDR3 is TGCAGTGCTAGAGATTCTAGCGGCGCGGGGGAGACCCAGTACTTC.